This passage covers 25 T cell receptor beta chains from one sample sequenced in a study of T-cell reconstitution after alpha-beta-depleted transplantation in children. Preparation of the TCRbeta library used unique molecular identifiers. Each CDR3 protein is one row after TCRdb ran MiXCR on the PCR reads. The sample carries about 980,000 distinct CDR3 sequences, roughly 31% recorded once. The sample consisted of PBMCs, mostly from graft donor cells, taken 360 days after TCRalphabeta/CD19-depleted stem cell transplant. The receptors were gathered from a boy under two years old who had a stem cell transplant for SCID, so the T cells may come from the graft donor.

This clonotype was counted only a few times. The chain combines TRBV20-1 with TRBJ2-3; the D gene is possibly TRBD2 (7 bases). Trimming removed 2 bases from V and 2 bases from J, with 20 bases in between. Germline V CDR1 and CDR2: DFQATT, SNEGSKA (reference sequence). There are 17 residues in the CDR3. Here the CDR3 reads CSARRGGGGGDTDTQYF. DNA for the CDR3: TGCAGTGCTAGACGGGGCGGGGGCGGCGGAGACACAGATACGCAGTATTTT.

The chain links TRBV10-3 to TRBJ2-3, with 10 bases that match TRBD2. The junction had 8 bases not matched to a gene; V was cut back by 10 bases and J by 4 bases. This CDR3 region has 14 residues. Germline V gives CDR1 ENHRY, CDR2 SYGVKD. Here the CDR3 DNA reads TGTGCCACTACAAGCGGGGGGGCAGCAGATACGCAGTATTTT. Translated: CATTSGGAADTQYF.

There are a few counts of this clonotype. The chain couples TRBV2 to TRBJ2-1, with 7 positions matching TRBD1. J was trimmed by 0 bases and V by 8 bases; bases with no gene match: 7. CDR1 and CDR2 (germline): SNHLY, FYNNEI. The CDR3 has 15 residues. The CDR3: CASGKTGSSYNEQFF. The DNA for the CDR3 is TGTGCCAGCGGAAAGACAGGGAGCTCCTACAATGAGCAGTTCTTC.

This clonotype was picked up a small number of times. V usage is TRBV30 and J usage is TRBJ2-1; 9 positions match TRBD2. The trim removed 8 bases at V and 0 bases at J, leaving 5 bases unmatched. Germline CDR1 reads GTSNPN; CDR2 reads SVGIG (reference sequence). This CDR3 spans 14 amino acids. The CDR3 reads CARLAGDSYNEQFF. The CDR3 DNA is TGTGCCCGCTTAGCGGGGGACTCCTACAATGAGCAGTTCTTC.

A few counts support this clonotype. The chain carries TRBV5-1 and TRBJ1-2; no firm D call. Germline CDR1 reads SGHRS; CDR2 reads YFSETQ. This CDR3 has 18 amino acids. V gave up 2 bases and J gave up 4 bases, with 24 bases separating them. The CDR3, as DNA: TGCGCCAGCAGCTTTTCTTTGCGGGGTCCCCGGGAGGCCTATGGCTACACCTTC. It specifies CASSFSLRGPREAYGYTF. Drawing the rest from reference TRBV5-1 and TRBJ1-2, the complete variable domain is KAGVTQTPRYLIKTRGQQVTLSCSPISGHRSVSWYQQTPGQGLQFLFEYFSETQRNKGNFPGRFSGRQFSNSRSEMNVSTLELGDSALYLCASSFSLRGPREAYGYTFGSGTRLTVV.

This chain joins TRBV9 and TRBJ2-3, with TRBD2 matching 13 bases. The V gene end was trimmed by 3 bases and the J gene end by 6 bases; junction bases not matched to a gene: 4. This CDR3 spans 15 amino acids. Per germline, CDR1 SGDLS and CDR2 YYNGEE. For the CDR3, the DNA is TGTGCCAGCAGCGCACTAGCGGGGGGGCCGGATACGCAGTATTTT. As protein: CASSALAGGPDTQYF.

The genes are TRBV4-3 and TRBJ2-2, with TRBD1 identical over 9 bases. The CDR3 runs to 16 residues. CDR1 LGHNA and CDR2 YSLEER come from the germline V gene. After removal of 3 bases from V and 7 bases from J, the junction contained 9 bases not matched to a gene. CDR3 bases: TGCGCCAGCAGCCAGACATGGGACAGGGACAGCGGGGAGCTGTTTTTT. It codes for CASSQTWDRDSGELFF.

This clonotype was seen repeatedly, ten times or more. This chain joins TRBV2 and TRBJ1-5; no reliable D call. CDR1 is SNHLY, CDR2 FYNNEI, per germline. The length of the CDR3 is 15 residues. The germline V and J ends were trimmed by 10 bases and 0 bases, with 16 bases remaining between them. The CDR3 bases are TGTGCCATTTCGAGCAGCGAGAATAGCAATCAGCCCCAGCATTTT. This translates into CAISSSENSNQPQHF. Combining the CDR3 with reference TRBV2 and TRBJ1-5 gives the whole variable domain EPEVTQTPSHQVTQMGQEVILRCVPISNHLYFYWYRQILGQKVEFLVSFYNNEISEKSEIFDDQFSVERPDGSNFTLKIRSTKLEDSAMYFCAISSSENSNQPQHFGDGTRLSIL.

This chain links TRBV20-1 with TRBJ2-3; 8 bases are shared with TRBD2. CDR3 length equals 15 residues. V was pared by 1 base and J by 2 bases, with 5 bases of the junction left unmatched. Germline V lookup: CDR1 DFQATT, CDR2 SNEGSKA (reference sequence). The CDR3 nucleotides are TGCAGTGCTAGAGTTACTAGCGGCCCCACAGATACGCAGTATTTT. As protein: CSARVTSGPTDTQYF.

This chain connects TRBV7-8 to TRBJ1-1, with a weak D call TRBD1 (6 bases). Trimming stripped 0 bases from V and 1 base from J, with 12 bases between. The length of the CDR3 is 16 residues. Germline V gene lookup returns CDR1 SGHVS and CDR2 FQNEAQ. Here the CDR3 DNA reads TGTGCCAGCAGCTTAGCTATCGACAGGCGGAACACTGAAGCTTTCTTT. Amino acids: CASSLAIDRRNTEAFF.

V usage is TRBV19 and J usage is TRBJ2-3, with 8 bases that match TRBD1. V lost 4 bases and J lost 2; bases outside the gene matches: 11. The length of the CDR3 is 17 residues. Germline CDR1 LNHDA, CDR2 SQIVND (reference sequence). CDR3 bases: TGTGCCAGTAGTACCCGAAGGACAGGGCGACTCACAGATACGCAGTATTTT. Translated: CASSTRRTGRLTDTQYF.

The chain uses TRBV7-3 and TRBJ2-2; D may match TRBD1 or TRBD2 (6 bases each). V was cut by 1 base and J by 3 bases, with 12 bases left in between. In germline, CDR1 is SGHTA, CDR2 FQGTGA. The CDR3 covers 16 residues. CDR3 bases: TGTGCCAGCAGCTTAATGGGGGGCGCTTACACCGGGGAGCTGTTTTTT. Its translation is CASSLMGGAYTGELFF.

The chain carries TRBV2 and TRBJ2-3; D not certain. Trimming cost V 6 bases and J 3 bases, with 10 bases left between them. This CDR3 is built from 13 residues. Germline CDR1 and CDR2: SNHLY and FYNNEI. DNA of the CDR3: TGTGCCAGCAGCCTGCTTCAGACAGATACGCAGTATTTT. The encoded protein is CASSLLQTDTQYF.

The CDR3 DNA reads as TGTGCCAGCAGCTTTCAGGGGGCCCTACCCACAGATACGCAGTATTTT. It is translated as CASSFQGALPTDTQYF. The rearrangement uses TRBV5-5 and TRBJ2-3; TRBD1 aligns across 8 bases. Per the germline V gene, CDR1 is SGHKS and CDR2 is YYEKEE (reference sequence). The ends lost 2 bases at V and 2 bases at J; junction bases unmatched: 7. The CDR3 runs 16 residues.

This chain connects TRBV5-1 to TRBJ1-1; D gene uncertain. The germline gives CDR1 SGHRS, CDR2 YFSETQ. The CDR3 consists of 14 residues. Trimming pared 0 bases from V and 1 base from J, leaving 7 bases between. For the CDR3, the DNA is TGCGCCAGCAGCTTGGACAACTCGAACACTGAAGCTTTCTTT. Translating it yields CASSLDNSNTEAFF.

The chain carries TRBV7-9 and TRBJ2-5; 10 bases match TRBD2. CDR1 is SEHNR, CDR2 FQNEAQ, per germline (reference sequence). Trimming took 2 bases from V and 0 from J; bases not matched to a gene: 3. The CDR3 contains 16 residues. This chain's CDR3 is CASSLFLAGDQETQYF. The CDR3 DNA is TGTGCCAGCAGCTTATTTCTAGCGGGGGACCAAGAGACCCAGTACTTC.

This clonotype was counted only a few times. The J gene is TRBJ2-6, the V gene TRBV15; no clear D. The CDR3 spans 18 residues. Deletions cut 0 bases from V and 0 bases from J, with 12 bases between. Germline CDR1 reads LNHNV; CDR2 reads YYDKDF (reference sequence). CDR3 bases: TGTGCCACCAGCAGAGAGCCAAGGTGGTTCTCTGGGGCCAACGTCCTGACTTTC. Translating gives CATSREPRWFSGANVLTF.

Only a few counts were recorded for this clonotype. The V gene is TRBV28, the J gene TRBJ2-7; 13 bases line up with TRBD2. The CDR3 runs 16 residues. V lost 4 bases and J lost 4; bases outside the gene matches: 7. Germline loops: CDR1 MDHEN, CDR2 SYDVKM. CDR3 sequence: CASSSEGLAGRYEQYF. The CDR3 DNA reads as TGTGCCAGCAGTTCGGAGGGACTAGCGGGGAGGTACGAGCAGTACTTC. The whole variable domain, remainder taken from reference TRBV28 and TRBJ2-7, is DVKVTQSSRYLVKRTGEKVFLECVQDMDHENMFWYRQDPGLGLRLIYFSYDVKMKEKGDIPEGYSVSREKKERFSLILESASTNQTSMYLCASSSEGLAGRYEQYFGPGTRLTVT.

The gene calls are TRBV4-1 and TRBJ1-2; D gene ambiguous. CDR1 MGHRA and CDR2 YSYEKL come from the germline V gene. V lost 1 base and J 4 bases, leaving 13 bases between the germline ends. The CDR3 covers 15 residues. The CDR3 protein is CASSQVDTSPYGYTF. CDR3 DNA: TGCGCCAGCAGCCAAGTCGACACATCGCCCTATGGCTACACCTTC.

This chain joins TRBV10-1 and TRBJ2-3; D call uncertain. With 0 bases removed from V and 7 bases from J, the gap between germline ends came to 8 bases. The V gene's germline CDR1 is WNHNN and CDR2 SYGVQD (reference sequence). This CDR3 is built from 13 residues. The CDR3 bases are TGCGCCAGCAGTGAGTCCAGTAGGCATACGCAGTATTTT. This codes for CASSESSRHTQYF.

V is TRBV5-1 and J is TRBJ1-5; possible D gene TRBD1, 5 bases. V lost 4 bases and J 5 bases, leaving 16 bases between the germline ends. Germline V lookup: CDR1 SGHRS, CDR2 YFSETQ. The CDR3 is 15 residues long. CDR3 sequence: CASSPPRQNHQPQHF. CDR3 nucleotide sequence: TGCGCCAGCAGCCCACCTCGACAGAATCATCAGCCCCAGCATTTT.

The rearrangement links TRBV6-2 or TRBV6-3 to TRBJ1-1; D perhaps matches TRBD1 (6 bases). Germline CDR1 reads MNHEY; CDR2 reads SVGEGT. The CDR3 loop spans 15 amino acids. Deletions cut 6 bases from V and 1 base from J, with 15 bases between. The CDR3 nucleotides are TGTGCCAGCAGAAAGAACAGGGAGAAGAACACTGAAGCTTTCTTT. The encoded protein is CASRKNREKNTEAFF.

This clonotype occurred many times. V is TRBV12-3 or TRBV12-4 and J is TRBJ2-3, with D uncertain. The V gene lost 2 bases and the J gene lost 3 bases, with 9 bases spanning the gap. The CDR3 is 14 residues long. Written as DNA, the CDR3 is TGTGCCAGCAGTTTAATCGGAAAAACAGATACGCAGTATTTT. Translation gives CASSLIGKTDTQYF.

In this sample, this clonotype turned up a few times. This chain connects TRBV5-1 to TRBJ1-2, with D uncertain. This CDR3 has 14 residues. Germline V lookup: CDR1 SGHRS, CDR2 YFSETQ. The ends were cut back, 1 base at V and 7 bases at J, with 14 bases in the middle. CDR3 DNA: TGCGCCAGCAGCTTGTTTGGGGATTCCGGTGGCTACACCTTC. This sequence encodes CASSLFGDSGGYTF.

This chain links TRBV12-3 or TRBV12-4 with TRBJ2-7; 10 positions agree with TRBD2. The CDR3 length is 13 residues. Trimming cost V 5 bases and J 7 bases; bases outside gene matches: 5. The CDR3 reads CASSTRTSGEQYF. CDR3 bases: TGTGCCAGCAGTACCCGGACTAGCGGTGAGCAGTACTTC.